This T cell receptor (beta chain) originates from a study of vaccination effects on CD4 cells after COVID-19. On the study more broadly: The median interval between the second dose and post-vaccine sampling was 72 days.

The germline CDR1 and CDR2 sequences are GTSNPN and SVGIG (reference sequence). Trimming cost V 3 bases and J 7 bases; bases outside gene matches: 15. CDR3 length: 17 residues. A note on this clone: Its antigen is not identified.

Some clones are missing from TCRdb's copy, which holds only in-frame ones; the method was immunoSEQ multiplex PCR. The profile covers roughly 24,000 clones, with 77% appearing a single time and about 24% taken by the ten largest. General study points: Among infection- and vaccine-induced clones, marked clonal contraction occurred late after vaccination.

Sequencing followed a ViraFEST assay step that expanded antigen-specific CD4+ T cells with viral peptide pools. When around 10 days of culture had elapsed, CD4+ T cells were isolated. Participants completed two doses of the BNT162b2 or mRNA-1273 vaccine. No vaccinee had earlier SARS-CoV-2 infection, and nucleocapsid antibodies were negative. The TCR was taken from a human donor who received a COVID-19 vaccine. V is TRBV30 and J is TRBJ2-1; 10 nucleotides match TRBD2. The source material was CD4+ T cells from PBMCs cultured with HCoV-NL63 spike peptides, sampled after COVID-19 vaccination. DNA for the CDR3: TGTGCCTGGAGCCTGCTTAGCGGGGGGTTGATGGGGAATGAGCAGTTCTTC. Translating it yields CAWSLLSGGLMGNEQFF.